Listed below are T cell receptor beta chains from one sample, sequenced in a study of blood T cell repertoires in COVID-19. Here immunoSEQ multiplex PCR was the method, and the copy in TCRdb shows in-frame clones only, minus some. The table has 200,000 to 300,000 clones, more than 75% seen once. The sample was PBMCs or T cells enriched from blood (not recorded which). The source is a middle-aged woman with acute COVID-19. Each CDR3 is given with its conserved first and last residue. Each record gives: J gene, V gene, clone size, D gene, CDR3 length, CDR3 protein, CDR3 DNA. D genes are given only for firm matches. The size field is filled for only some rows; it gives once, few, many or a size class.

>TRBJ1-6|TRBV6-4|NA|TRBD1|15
CASSADRRVDSPLHF
TGTGCCAGCAGCGCGGACAGGCGAGTCGATTCACCCCTCCACTTT
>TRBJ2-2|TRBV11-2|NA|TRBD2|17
CASSHLTAGSNTGELFF
TGTGCCAGCAGCCATTTGACAGCGGGGTCGAACACCGGGGAGCTGTTTTTT
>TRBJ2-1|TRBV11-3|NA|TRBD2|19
CASSLDGLAGGPGYGEQFF
TGTGCCAGCAGCTTAGATGGCCTAGCGGGAGGGCCCGGCTACGGTGAGCAGTTCTTC
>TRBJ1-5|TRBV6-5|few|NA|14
CASSSVYSNQPQHF
TGTGCCAGCAGTTCCGTCTATAGCAATCAGCCCCAGCATTTT
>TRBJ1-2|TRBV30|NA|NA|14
CAWGYSWGSYGYTF
TGTGCCTGGGGATACAGTTGGGGCAGCTATGGCTACACCTTC
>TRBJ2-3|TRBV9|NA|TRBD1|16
CASSPSTGQGTDTQYF
TGTGCCAGCAGCCCCAGTACGGGACAGGGCACAGATACGCAGTATTTT
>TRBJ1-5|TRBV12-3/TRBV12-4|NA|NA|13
CASSQNSNQPQHF
TGTGCCAGCAGCCAGAATAGCAATCAGCCCCAGCATTTT
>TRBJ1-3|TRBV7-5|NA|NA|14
CARSKIPRGNTIYF
TGTGCCAGAAGCAAGATTCCCCGGGGAAACACCATATATTTT
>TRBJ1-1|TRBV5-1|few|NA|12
CASSRGNTEAFF
TGCGCCAGCAGTAGGGGGAACACTGAAGCTTTCTTT
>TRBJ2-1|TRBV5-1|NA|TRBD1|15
CASSSGQGSYGEQFF
TGCGCCAGCAGCTCGGGACAGGGTAGCTACGGTGAGCAGTTCTTC
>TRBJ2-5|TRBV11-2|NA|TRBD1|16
CASSLSRQGFRETQYF
TGTGCCAGCAGCTTATCTCGACAGGGGTTTCGAGAGACCCAGTACTTC
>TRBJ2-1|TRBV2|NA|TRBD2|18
CASSGGTSGRSSYNEQFF
TGTGCCAGCAGTGGTGGGACTAGCGGACGTTCCTCCTACAATGAGCAGTTCTTC
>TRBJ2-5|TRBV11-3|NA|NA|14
CASSTQTGQETQYF
TGTGCCAGCAGCACACAGACAGGCCAAGAGACCCAGTACTTC
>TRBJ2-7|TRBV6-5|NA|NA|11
CASMRAYEQYF
TGTGCCAGCATGAGGGCCTACGAGCAGTACTTC
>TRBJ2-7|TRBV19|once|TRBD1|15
CASSTPGQGSYEQYF
TGTGCCAGTAGCACGCCGGGACAGGGCTCCTACGAGCAGTACTTC
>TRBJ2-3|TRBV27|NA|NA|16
CASSSSHSQGQDTQYF
TGTGCCAGCAGTTCTAGCCATTCTCAGGGGCAGGATACGCAGTATTTT